This T cell receptor beta chain emerged from a study of CD8+CD57+ T cells in acquired aplastic anemia. Study as a whole: Sorted CD4+ and CD8+ cell DNA averaged approximately 3 ug. Read counts for CD4+ cells (from healthy donors) averaged about 10.8 million.

Both TCR beta VDJ combination and CDR3 sequence profiling were carried out. Genomic DNA was the template for this profiling. Each CDR3 protein gets one entry after TCRdb re-called the reads with MiXCR. The sample has about 130,000 distinct CDR3 sequences; around 48% are singletons. This clonotype has at least ten counts. The specimen sequenced was sorted CD4+, CD8+, or CD8+CD57+ T cells (not recorded which) from PBMCs. This TCR was recovered from a human donor in good health, serving as a control.

The CDR3 protein is CASGRSGQGASSEKLFF. The DNA of the CDR3 is TGCGCCAGCGGACGGAGTGGACAGGGGGCTAGCAGTGAAAAACTGTTTTTT. The chain combines TRBV4-3 with TRBJ1-4, with 11 bases lining up with TRBD1. Trimming took 8 bases from V and 7 from J; bases not matched to a gene: 15. CDR3 length: 17 residues. Germline V gene data show CDR1 as LGHNA and CDR2 as YSLEER.